This T cell receptor (beta chain) was identified during a study of CD8+ T cells in alopecia areata. cDNA prepared by RNA extraction and subsequent reverse transcription served as the template for sequencing. Assay: immunoSEQ multiplex PCR; the TCRdb copy retains only in-frame clones and omits some. The sample has hundreds of thousands of clones, 60% seen once. Treatment noted: oral pan-JAK inhibitor, 5-10 mg twice daily. In germline, CDR1 is SGHRS, CDR2 YFSETQ. Trimming stripped 1 base from V and 2 bases from J, with 8 bases between. The CDR3 sequence is 14 residues long. Sequences were derived from CD4+ T cells sorted from blood, sampled at roughly week 52, from a patient treated with tofacitinib. This clonotype was sampled from a human donor with alopecia areata. The chain joins TRBV5-1 to TRBJ2-3; D is perhaps TRBD1 (5 bases). The CDR3 reads CASSLQQVTDTQYF. The CDR3 DNA reads TGCGCCAGCAGCTTGCAACAGGTCACAGATACGCAGTATTTT.